The rows below give T cell receptor beta chains drawn from one sample of a study of blood T cell repertoires in COVID-19. Using immunoSEQ multiplex PCR, the repertoire was profiled, and TCRdb retains in-frame clones only, with some absent. There are about 130,000 clones in the sample; 84% occur only once, and 13% lies in the top ten. Sequencing was performed on peripheral blood. The source of these receptors is a human donor in a cohort sampled during active COVID-19. The CDR3 runs from the conserved cysteine through the conserved F or W. The D gene is left open where the match is weak. Only some rows state a clone size, as once, few, many or a class for expanded clones.

size: -
J: TRBJ2-3
V: TRBV20-1
D: -
DNA: TGCAGTGCTAGTGGGGACTTTTACACAGATACGCAGTATTTT
CDR3: CSASGDFYTDTQYF

size: -
J: TRBJ1-2
V: TRBV30
D: TRBD1
DNA: TGTGCCTGGAGAGGGACAGCCGGAATTGGTGGCTACACCTTC
CDR3: CAWRGTAGIGGYTF

size: -
J: TRBJ2-7
V: TRBV5-1
D: -
DNA: TGCGCCAGCAGCTCGTCCAGGGCAGGCGAGCAGTACTTC
CDR3: CASSSSRAGEQYF

size: -
J: TRBJ1-1
V: TRBV10-3
D: TRBD1
DNA: TGTGCCATCAGGCAGGGGGCGAGCACTGAAGCTTTCTTT
CDR3: CAIRQGASTEAFF

size: -
J: TRBJ1-1
V: TRBV10-3
D: -
DNA: TGTGCCTCCGACGGGGGCGCGGGGGTTACTGAAGCTTTCTTT
CDR3: CASDGGAGVTEAFF

size: -
J: TRBJ1-1
V: TRBV3-1/TRBV3-2
D: -
DNA: TGTGCCAGCAGCCAAGAATCCGCCCCAGGATCCTCTGGTGGAGCTTTCTTT
CDR3: CASSQESAPGSSGGAFF

size: -
J: TRBJ2-5
V: TRBV5-6
D: -
DNA: TGTGCCAGCAGCTTGGTTGGGACACCTTTCGGGACCCAGTACTTC
CDR3: CASSLVGTPFGTQYF

size: -
J: TRBJ1-2
V: TRBV5-1
D: TRBD1
DNA: TGCGCCAGCAGCAAGAGACAGGGGGCGCCTGGCTACACCTTC
CDR3: CASSKRQGAPGYTF

size: -
J: TRBJ2-7
V: TRBV15
D: -
DNA: TGTGCCACCAGCAGAGATTGGGCCGGGCAGGGGATCTCCGAGCAGTACTTC
CDR3: CATSRDWAGQGISEQYF

size: few
J: TRBJ2-7
V: TRBV7-6
D: TRBD2
DNA: TGTGCCAGCAGCCCAGCCGGGACGGGGGGGAACGAGCAGTACTTC
CDR3: CASSPAGTGGNEQYF

size: -
J: TRBJ2-5
V: TRBV30
D: -
DNA: TGTGCCTGGAGTCACAGCCAAGAGACCCAGTACTTC
CDR3: CAWSHSQETQYF

size: -
J: TRBJ2-2
V: TRBV2
D: -
DNA: TGTGCCAGCAGCCAGGGGACCGGGGAGCTGTTTTTT
CDR3: CASSQGTGELFF

size: -
J: TRBJ1-5
V: TRBV18
D: TRBD1
DNA: TGTGCCAGCTCACCCACAGGGACAGGGGGCAATCAGCCCCAGCATTTT
CDR3: CASSPTGTGGNQPQHF

size: few
J: TRBJ1-2
V: TRBV19
D: -
DNA: TGTGCCAGTAGTCCGGGACTGCTTAACTATGGCTACACCTTC
CDR3: CASSPGLLNYGYTF

size: -
J: TRBJ2-7
V: TRBV27
D: TRBD2
DNA: TGTGCCAGCAGTTCCCGCCTCCTAGCGGGGAGAACCTACGAGCAGTACTTC
CDR3: CASSSRLLAGRTYEQYF

size: -
J: TRBJ1-3
V: TRBV10-3
D: -
DNA: TGTGCCATCAGTGACCTGGGAAACACCATATATTTT
CDR3: CAISDLGNTIYF

size: -
J: TRBJ1-4
V: TRBV3-1/TRBV3-2
D: TRBD1
DNA: TGTGCCAGCAGACAGCGACAGGGAGGTGAAAAACTGTTTTTT
CDR3: CASRQRQGGEKLFF

size: -
J: TRBJ1-1
V: TRBV5-1
D: TRBD1
DNA: TGCGCCAGCAGCGCTGGGACAGTGAACACTGAAGCTTTCTTT
CDR3: CASSAGTVNTEAFF

size: -
J: TRBJ2-3
V: TRBV5-6
D: -
DNA: TGTGCCAGCAACCTTCCACCAGGGGCAAGCACAGATACGCAGTATTTT
CDR3: CASNLPPGASTDTQYF

size: -
J: TRBJ2-5
V: TRBV19
D: -
DNA: TGTGCCAGTAGTACAGGGGGGTCATACCTTCAGGGGGAGACCCAGTACTTC
CDR3: CASSTGGSYLQGETQYF

size: few
J: TRBJ2-3
V: TRBV27
D: -
DNA: TGTGCCAGCAGCCGACTAGGAGATACGCAGTATTTT
CDR3: CASSRLGDTQYF

size: -
J: TRBJ1-6
V: TRBV12-3/TRBV12-4
D: -
DNA: TGTGCCAGCAGTTCCAATTATTCACCCCTCCACTTT
CDR3: CASSSNYSPLHF

size: -
J: TRBJ1-2
V: TRBV23-1
D: TRBD1
DNA: TGCGCCAGCAGTCAGTCTCCGGGACAGGGGGCCCATGGCTACACCTTC
CDR3: CASSQSPGQGAHGYTF

size: -
J: TRBJ2-4
V: TRBV13
D: TRBD2
DNA: TGTGCCAGCAGCCGGGAGGCGGGGCGTCAGAGGGGAAACATTCAGTACTTC
CDR3: CASSREAGRQRGNIQYF

size: few
J: TRBJ1-4
V: TRBV30
D: -
DNA: TGTGCCTGGACTCTTGCGAACCATGTCGAAAAACTGTTTTTT
CDR3: CAWTLANHVEKLFF

size: -
J: TRBJ2-5
V: TRBV11-1
D: -
DNA: TGTGCCAGCAGCGCCGGACAGCAAGAGACCCAGTACTTC
CDR3: CASSAGQQETQYF

size: -
J: TRBJ2-3
V: TRBV10-3
D: -
DNA: TGTGCCATCAGTGAGTCGAGGGGGTCCACAGATACGCAGTATTTT
CDR3: CAISESRGSTDTQYF

size: -
J: TRBJ2-6
V: TRBV19
D: TRBD2
DNA: TGTGCCAGTAGTAGGACTAGCGGGGGCTCTGGGGCCAACGTCCTGACTTTC
CDR3: CASSRTSGGSGANVLTF

size: -
J: TRBJ2-7
V: TRBV4-1
D: -
DNA: TGCGCCAGCAGCCAAGAGGGCCTCGTAGGTGGCGAGCAGTACTTC
CDR3: CASSQEGLVGGEQYF

size: -
J: TRBJ1-2
V: TRBV19
D: -
DNA: TGTGCCAGTAGTAGGGCCATCCAGACACGCTATGGCTACACCTTC
CDR3: CASSRAIQTRYGYTF

size: once
J: TRBJ2-1
V: TRBV30
D: TRBD2
DNA: TGTGCCTGGAGTCCCCCGGGACTAGCGTATTACAATGAGCAGTTCTTC
CDR3: CAWSPPGLAYYNEQFF

size: few
J: TRBJ2-7
V: TRBV30
D: TRBD1
DNA: TGTGCCCTTGGACAGGGAGCTGGCGAGCAGTACTTC
CDR3: CALGQGAGEQYF

size: -
J: TRBJ2-3
V: TRBV6-6
D: -
DNA: TGTGCCAGCAGTTCCACCTCCAGGGGAAGCACAGATACGCAGTATTTT
CDR3: CASSSTSRGSTDTQYF

size: -
J: TRBJ1-5
V: TRBV18
D: TRBD1
DNA: TGTGCCAGCTCACCCGTCCCGGGACAGGGGCCAGGCAATCAGCCCCAGCATTTT
CDR3: CASSPVPGQGPGNQPQHF